These 30 T cell receptor beta chains came from one sample sequenced in a study of CD8+CD57+ T cells in acquired aplastic anemia. The use of genomic DNA as template underpinned the TCR beta VDJ and CDR3 profiling. TCRdb analysed the reads with MiXCR anew, one entry per CDR3 protein. The data show some 180,000 distinct CDR3 sequences, with 45% to 60% seen just once and 10% to 15% held by the top ten. Sequenced patients had shown CD8+CD57+ cell expansion by flow cytometry. Specimen: sorted CD4+, CD8+, or CD8+CD57+ T cells (not recorded which) from PBMCs. The origin of the receptors is a human donor with aplastic anemia.

This sequence joins TRBV11-1 and TRBJ2-7; a weak D match, TRBD2 (5 bases). Trimming removed 2 bases at V and 0 bases at J, with 17 bases between. This CDR3 comprises 17 residues. The germline V gene has CDR1 SGHAT and CDR2 FQDESV (reference sequence). The CDR3 here is CASSLSLGGGFSYEQYF. The DNA of the CDR3 is TGTGCCAGCAGCTTATCTCTCGGCGGAGGTTTCTCCTACGAGCAGTACTTC.

The table lists this clonotype with a few counts. The V gene is TRBV7-8, the J gene TRBJ2-2; D not certain. Deletions cut 8 bases from V and 7 bases from J, with 5 bases between. This CDR3 contains 10 residues. Germline V gives CDR1 SGHVS, CDR2 FQNEAQ. The CDR3 bases are TGTGCCAGCCCCAACGGGGAGCTGTTTTTT. Protein sequence: CASPNGELFF.

The rearrangement links TRBV2 to TRBJ2-3; 13 nucleotides line up with TRBD2. The CDR3 is 14 residues long. Germline values: CDR1 SNHLY, CDR2 FYNNEI. J lost 10 bases, V lost 7 bases, and 8 bases had no gene match. The CDR3 here is CASTGLAGAGAQYF. The DNA of the CDR3 is TGTGCCAGCACCGGACTAGCGGGGGCCGGTGCGCAGTATTTT.

The sample holds a few counts of this clonotype. This chain links TRBV27 with TRBJ2-1; D gene ambiguous. CDR3 size: 17 residues. The germline gives CDR1 MNHEY, CDR2 SMNVEV (reference sequence). The V and J ends lost 1 base and 1 base respectively, with 14 bases between them. The CDR3 spells CASSLYRLGHSYNEQFF. CDR3 bases: TGTGCCAGCAGTTTATACCGGTTAGGCCATTCCTACAATGAGCAGTTCTTC.

Of note for this clonotype: A much more abundant neighbour one base away suggests this may be a read error. The CDR3 DNA is TGTGCTAGTGGCGAGAATGAGCGGTTCTTC. This codes for CASGENERFF. This sequence joins TRBV12-5 and TRBJ2-1; D is undetermined. Germline values: CDR1 LGHNT, CDR2 FRNRAP. CDR3 length: 10 amino acids.

The genes are TRBV10-3 and TRBJ1-1, with a tentative D call TRBD1 (5 bases). CDR1 is ENHRY and CDR2 is SYGVKD in the germline V gene. The CDR3 spans 13 residues. Trimming shortened V by 2 bases and J by 3 bases, and 7 bases separated the two germline ends. CDR3 residues: CAISEDSDTEAFF. DNA of the CDR3: TGTGCCATCAGTGAGGACAGCGACACTGAAGCTTTCTTT.

The J gene is TRBJ2-3, the V gene TRBV2; D is uncertain. There are 12 residues in the CDR3. Germline CDR1 reads SNHLY; CDR2 reads FYNNEI. V was trimmed by 3 bases and J by 3 bases, leaving 4 bases between them. The CDR3 nucleotides are TGTGCCAGCAGTGAGGCGACAGATACGCAGTATTTT. The encoded protein is CASSEATDTQYF.

This clonotype was counted only a few times. The CDR3 nucleotides read TGTGCCAGCAGCCAAGGCGCCTGGGGCACCGGGGAGCTGTTTTTT. Amino acids: CASSQGAWGTGELFF. This chain connects TRBV7-2 to TRBJ2-2; D call uncertain. CDR3 length equals 15 residues. Germline-derived CDR1 and CDR2 are SGHTA and FQGNSA. Trimming removed 5 bases at V and 4 bases at J, with 14 bases between.

V and J are TRBV11-1 and TRBJ2-3; 13 positions match TRBD2. Germline lookup yields CDR1 SGHAT and CDR2 FQDESV (reference sequence). Losses at the gene ends were 5 bases for V and 1 base for J; bases not matched to a gene: 6. The CDR3 loop spans 17 amino acids. CDR3 bases: TGTGCCAGCAGCATCCGGACTAGCGGGGGTCGCACAGATACGCAGTATTTT. Its translation: CASSIRTSGGRTDTQYF.

The gene calls are TRBV6-1 and TRBJ2-1; no reliable D call. The CDR3 spans 14 residues. V was cut by 8 bases and J by 8 bases, with 19 bases left in between. CDR1 and CDR2 from the germline V gene are MNHNS and SASEGT. CDR3 sequence reads: CASCRLPSAYEQFF. The CDR3 DNA follows: TGTGCCAGCTGCCGACTCCCCAGTGCCTATGAGCAGTTCTTC.

This rearrangement joins TRBV19 to TRBJ1-1; the match to TRBD1 covers 8 bases. The CDR3 consists of 15 residues. The V gene end was trimmed by 4 bases and the J gene end by 0 bases; junction bases not matched to a gene: 4. CDR1 LNHDA and CDR2 SQIVND come from the germline V gene (reference sequence). This CDR3 reads CASSTRTGLNTEAFF. CDR3 coding DNA: TGTGCCAGTAGTACGCGGACAGGGCTGAACACTGAAGCTTTCTTT.

This clonotype was found a few times. The chain employs TRBV24-1 and TRBJ2-7, with 9 bases aligning to TRBD1. This CDR3 comprises 15 residues. Trimming took 2 bases from V and 3 from J; bases not matched to a gene: 4. Germline CDR1 KGHDR, CDR2 SFDVKD. The DNA of the CDR3 is TGTGCCACCAGTGATTCCGGGACAGGGCTCTACGAGCAGTACTTC. Its translation: CATSDSGTGLYEQYF.

Points on this clonotype: A much bigger clone sits one base away, suggesting this may be a read error. Given the absence of the conserved phenylalanine or tryptophan at the CDR3 end, a read error is likely. J is TRBJ1-1 and V is TRBV20-1; maybe TRBD1 (5 bases). V lost 5 bases, J lost 1 base, and 17 bases lay in between. This CDR3 is 15 amino acids long. The V gene's germline CDR1 is DFQATT and CDR2 SNEGSKA (reference sequence). The CDR3 DNA reads TGCAGTGCTTCAGGGACCCAAACGGGGAACACTGAAGCTTTCCTT. Encoded protein: CSASGTQTGNTEAFL.

The table lists this clonotype with a few counts. A single base separates this from a much larger clone, so it may be a read error. V is TRBV5-1 and J is TRBJ1-6; 11 bases match TRBD1. The germline CDR1 and CDR2 sequences are SGHRS and YFSETQ. This CDR3 has 16 amino acids. Germline trimming cut 5 bases from V and 8 bases from J; bases unmatched to any gene: 9. CDR3 bases: TGCGCCAGCAGATCCGGACAGGGGGCTGAGTATTCACCCCTCCACTTT. It specifies CASRSGQGAEYSPLHF.

This clonotype has more than one count but fewer than ten. The chain recombines TRBV7-9 with TRBJ2-7; the D is unclear. V was shortened by 5 bases and J by 4 bases, with 9 bases between the two germline ends. The CDR3 runs to 12 residues. Germline CDR1 SEHNR, CDR2 FQNEAQ (reference sequence). CDR3 loop: CASSDEFYEQYF. The DNA for the CDR3 is TGTGCCAGCAGCGACGAGTTTTACGAGCAGTACTTC.

This clonotype is categorized as medium-sized. This chain uses TRBV25-1 with TRBJ2-7; TRBD1 or TRBD2 may be the D gene (7 bases each). This CDR3 is built from 15 residues. V lost 1 base and J lost 2, with 12 bases in between. Germline V gene sequence: CDR1 MGHDK, CDR2 SYGVNS. The CDR3 DNA reads TGTGCCAGCAGTGAATCCCAGGGGGGGGCCTACGAGCAGTACTTC. Its translation: CASSESQGGAYEQYF.

The chain is built from TRBV2 and TRBJ2-5, with TRBD1 as a possible D gene (5 bases). Germline CDR1 and CDR2: SNHLY and FYNNEI. The CDR3 has 13 residues. Trimming pared 4 bases from V and 5 bases from J, leaving 11 bases between. For the CDR3, the DNA is TGTGCCAGCAGTGTGTACAGGTTGGAGACCCAGTACTTC. Translation gives CASSVYRLETQYF.

CDR3 bases: TGTGCCAGTAGTAACGGCTCACCCCTCCACTTT. It specifies CASSNGSPLHF. The chain joins TRBV19 to TRBJ1-6, with D uncertain. The V gene's germline CDR1 is LNHDA and CDR2 SQIVND (reference sequence). The CDR3 consists of 11 residues. V was clipped by 4 bases and J by 10 bases, with 5 bases between them.

This chain uses TRBV15 with TRBJ2-7; 8 positions match TRBD1. Per germline, CDR1 LNHNV and CDR2 YYDKDF (reference sequence). Unmatched junction bases numbered 15, after V lost 3 bases and J lost 8 bases. The CDR3 totals 16 residues. The DNA of the CDR3 is TGTGCCACCAGCAGCGATGCCGGGACAGGTGTTTTCAAGCAGTACTTC. Protein sequence: CATSSDAGTGVFKQYF. Full variable domain (remainder filled in from reference TRBV15 and TRBJ2-7): DAMVIQNPRYQVTQFGKPVTLSCSQTLNHNVMYWYQQKSSQAPKLLFHYYDKDFNNEADTPDNFQSRRPNTSFCFLDIRSPGLGDTAMYLCATSSDAGTGVFKQYFGPGTRLTVT.

The genes are TRBV18 and TRBJ2-7; 12 nucleotides agree with TRBD1. The CDR3 extends over 14 amino acids. Germline CDR1 and CDR2: KGHSH and LQKENI. Losses at the gene ends were 2 bases for V and 5 bases for J; bases not matched to a gene: 1. CDR3 coding DNA: TGTGCCAGCTCACCAGGGACAGGGGGCAACGAGCAGTACTTC. This encodes CASSPGTGGNEQYF. Supplemented by reference TRBV18 and TRBJ2-7, the full variable domain reads NAGVMQNPRHLVRRRGQEARLRCSPMKGHSHVYWYRQLPEEGLKFMVYLQKENIIDESGMPKERFSAEFPKEGPSILRIQQVVRGDSAAYFCASSPGTGGNEQYFGPGTRLTVT.

This clonotype has a count of ten or more. The rearrangement links TRBV5-1 to TRBJ2-1; no definite D call. This CDR3 contains 12 residues. The V gene lost 5 bases and the J gene lost 4 bases, with 7 bases spanning the gap. Per the germline V gene, CDR1 is SGHRS and CDR2 is YFSETQ. As DNA, the CDR3 is TGCGCCAGCAGTCACAGATACAATGAGCAGTTCTTC. Translated, it gives CASSHRYNEQFF.

This clonotype showed up just once. This may be a read error: a much more frequent sequence differs by one nucleotide. The chain joins TRBV7-6 to TRBJ1-1; D remains unclear. The CDR3 loop spans 15 amino acids. The V gene's germline CDR1 is SGHVS and CDR2 FNYEAQ. CDR3 residues: CASSSQRGSRTDAFF. CDR3 nucleotides: TGTGCCAGCAGCTCCCAACGGGGTTCGAGAACTGACGCTTTCTTT.

This chain uses TRBV9 with TRBJ2-1; D remains unclear. The CDR3 runs to 13 residues. CDR1 is SGDLS, CDR2 YYNGEE, per germline. The V gene lost 4 bases and the J gene lost 5 bases, with 10 bases spanning the gap. The CDR3 bases are TGTGCCAGCAGCCCCTTGGGTGACAATGAGCAGTTCTTC. It yields the protein CASSPLGDNEQFF.

The table lists this clonotype with a count of one. The chain's CDR3 is CATSSGGVNEKLFF. CDR3 sequence (DNA): TGTGCCACCAGCAGTGGGGGGGTGAACGAAAAACTGTTTTTT. The chain combines TRBV15 with TRBJ1-4; possible D gene TRBD1, 5 bases. Germline V gene lookup returns CDR1 LNHNV and CDR2 YYDKDF (reference sequence). The CDR3 covers 14 residues. The V end lost 3 bases, the J end lost 8 bases, and 13 bases lay between the germline ends.

This clonotype was recorded many times. The chain recombines TRBV29-1 with TRBJ2-1, with D maybe TRBD2 (5 bases). Germline V gene sequence: CDR1 SQVTM, CDR2 ANQGSEA. The CDR3 runs 13 residues. Trimming removed 6 bases at V and 4 bases at J, with 13 bases between. The CDR3 region has the DNA TGCAGCGTACGGGGAAACGGGTACAATGAGCAGTTCTTC. It codes for CSVRGNGYNEQFF.

This clonotype was detected only a few times. V is TRBV5-1 and J is TRBJ1-1, with 8 bases aligning to TRBD1. Germline V CDR1 and CDR2: SGHRS, YFSETQ. The V and J ends lost 0 bases and 3 bases, in that order; junction bases with no gene match: 19. The CDR3 covers 20 residues. The CDR3 DNA sequence: TGCGCCAGCAGCTTGGCCCAAGGTGACAGGGGCTACCGTAGGGACACTGAAGCTTTCTTT. Encoded protein: CASSLAQGDRGYRRDTEAFF.

The rearrangement joins TRBV2 to TRBJ2-6, with D maybe TRBD1 (5 bases). Trimming shortened V by 7 bases and J by 2 bases, and 18 bases separated the two germline ends. This CDR3 comprises 17 residues. Germline V gene sequence: CDR1 SNHLY, CDR2 FYNNEI. CDR3: CASTIDRVRPGANVLTF. In nucleotides, the CDR3 is TGTGCCAGCACTATTGACAGAGTCCGCCCTGGGGCCAACGTCCTGACTTTC.

V and J are TRBV20-1 and TRBJ2-1, with D perhaps TRBD2 (6 bases). V lost 1 base, J lost 6 bases, and 10 bases lay in between. Germline values: CDR1 DFQATT, CDR2 SNEGSKA (reference sequence). This CDR3 contains 13 residues. CDR3 coding DNA: TGCAGTGCTAGAGTTACTAGCCTCAATGAGCAGTTCTTC. Residues: CSARVTSLNEQFF.

This clonotype came up many times. The chain employs TRBV6-1 and TRBJ1-1, with 7 bases that match TRBD1. CDR1 and CDR2 from the germline V gene are MNHNS and SASEGT. Trimming cost V 5 bases and J 5 bases; bases outside gene matches: 8. This CDR3 is 14 amino acids long. The CDR3 loop is CASSLRTGKTEAFF. The CDR3 DNA reads as TGTGCCAGCAGTCTCAGGACAGGAAAGACTGAAGCTTTCTTT.

The chain uses TRBV7-9 and TRBJ2-5; TRBD2 agrees at 13 bases. Germline lookup yields CDR1 SEHNR and CDR2 FQNEAQ (reference sequence). The CDR3 is 16 residues long. V dropped 5 bases and J dropped 0; count of bases not matched to a gene: 3. The CDR3 nucleotides read TGTGCCAGCAGCCCCACTAGCGGGAGGGACCAAGAGACCCAGTACTTC. As protein: CASSPTSGRDQETQYF.